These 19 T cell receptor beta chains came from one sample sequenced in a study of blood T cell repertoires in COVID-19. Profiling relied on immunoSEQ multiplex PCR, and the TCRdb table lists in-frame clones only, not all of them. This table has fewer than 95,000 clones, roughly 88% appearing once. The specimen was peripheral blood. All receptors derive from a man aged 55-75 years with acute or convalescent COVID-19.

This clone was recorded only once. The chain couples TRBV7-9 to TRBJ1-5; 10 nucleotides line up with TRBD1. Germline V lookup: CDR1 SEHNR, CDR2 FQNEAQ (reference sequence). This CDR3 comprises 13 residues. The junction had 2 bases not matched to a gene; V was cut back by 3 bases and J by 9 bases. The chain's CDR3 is CASSLGQGRPQHF. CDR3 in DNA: TGTGCCAGCAGCTTGGGACAGGGGAGGCCCCAGCATTTT. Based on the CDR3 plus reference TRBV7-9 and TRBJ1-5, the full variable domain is DTGVSQNPRHKITKRGQNVTFRCDPISEHNRLYWYRQTLGQGPEFLTYFQNEAQLEKSRLLSDRFSAERPKGSFSTLEIQRTEQGDSAMYLCASSLGQGRPQHFGDGTRLSIL.

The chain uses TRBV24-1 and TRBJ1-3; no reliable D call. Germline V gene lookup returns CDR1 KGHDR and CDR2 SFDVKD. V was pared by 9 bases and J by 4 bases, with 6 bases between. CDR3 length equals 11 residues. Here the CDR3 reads CATRLGNTIYF. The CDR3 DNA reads TGTGCCACCCGACTAGGAAACACCATATATTTT.

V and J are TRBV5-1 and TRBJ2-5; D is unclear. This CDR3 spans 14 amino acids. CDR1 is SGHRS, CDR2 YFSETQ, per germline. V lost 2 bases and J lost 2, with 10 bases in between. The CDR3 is CASSFSNSQETQYF. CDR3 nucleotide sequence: TGCGCCAGCAGCTTCTCCAACAGTCAAGAGACCCAGTACTTC.

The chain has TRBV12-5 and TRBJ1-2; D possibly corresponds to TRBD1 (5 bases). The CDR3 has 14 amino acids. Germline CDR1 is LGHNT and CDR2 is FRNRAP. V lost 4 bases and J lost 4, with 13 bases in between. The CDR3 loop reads CASGSRTGGYGYTF. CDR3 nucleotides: TGTGCTAGTGGTTCCCGGACGGGGGGCTATGGCTACACCTTC.

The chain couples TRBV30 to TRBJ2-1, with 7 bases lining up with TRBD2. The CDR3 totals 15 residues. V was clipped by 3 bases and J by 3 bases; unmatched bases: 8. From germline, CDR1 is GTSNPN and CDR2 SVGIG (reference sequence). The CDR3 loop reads CAWSPLAGVYNEQFF. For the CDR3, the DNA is TGTGCCTGGAGCCCCTTAGCGGGCGTCTACAATGAGCAGTTCTTC.

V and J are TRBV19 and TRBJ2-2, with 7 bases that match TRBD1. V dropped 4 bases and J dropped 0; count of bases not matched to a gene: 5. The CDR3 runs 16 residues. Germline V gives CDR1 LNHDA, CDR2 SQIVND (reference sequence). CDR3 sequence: CASSTWTGANTGELFF. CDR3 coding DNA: TGTGCCAGTAGTACCTGGACAGGAGCGAACACCGGGGAGCTGTTTTTT.

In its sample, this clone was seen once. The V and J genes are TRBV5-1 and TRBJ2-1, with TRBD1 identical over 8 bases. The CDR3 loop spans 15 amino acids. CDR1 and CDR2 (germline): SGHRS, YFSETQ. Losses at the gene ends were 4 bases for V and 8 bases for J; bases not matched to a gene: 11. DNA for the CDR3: TGCGCCAGCAGCCCGACCCGACAGGGGTCCGATGAGCAGTTCTTC. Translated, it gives CASSPTRQGSDEQFF.

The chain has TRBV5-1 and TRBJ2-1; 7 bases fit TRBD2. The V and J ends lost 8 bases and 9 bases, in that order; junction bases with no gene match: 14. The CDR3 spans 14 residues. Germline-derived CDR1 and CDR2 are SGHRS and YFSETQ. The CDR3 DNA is TGCGCCAGTCACCTTCTTGGGACTAATTTTGAGCAGTTCTTC. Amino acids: CASHLLGTNFEQFF. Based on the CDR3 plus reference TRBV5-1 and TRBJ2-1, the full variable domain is KAGVTQTPRYLIKTRGQQVTLSCSPISGHRSVSWYQQTPGQGLQFLFEYFSETQRNKGNFPGRFSGRQFSNSRSEMNVSTLELGDSALYLCASHLLGTNFEQFFGPGTRLTVL.

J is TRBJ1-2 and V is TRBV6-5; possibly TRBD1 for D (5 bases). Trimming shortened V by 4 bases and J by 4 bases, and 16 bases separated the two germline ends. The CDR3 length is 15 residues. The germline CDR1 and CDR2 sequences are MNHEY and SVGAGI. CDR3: CASSSQDRGSYGYTF. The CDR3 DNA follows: TGTGCCAGCAGTTCCCAAGACAGAGGCAGCTATGGCTACACCTTC.

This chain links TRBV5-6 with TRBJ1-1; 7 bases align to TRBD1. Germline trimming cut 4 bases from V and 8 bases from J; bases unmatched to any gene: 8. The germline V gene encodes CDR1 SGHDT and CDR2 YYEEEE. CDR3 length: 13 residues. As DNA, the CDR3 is TGTGCCAGCAGCCTGGGGGGACAGCGAGAAGCTTTCTTT. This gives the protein CASSLGGQREAFF.

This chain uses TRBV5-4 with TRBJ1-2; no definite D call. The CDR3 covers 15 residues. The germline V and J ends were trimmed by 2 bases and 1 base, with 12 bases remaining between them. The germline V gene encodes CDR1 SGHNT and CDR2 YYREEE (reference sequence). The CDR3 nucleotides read TGTGCCAGCAGCTTCATTGGGAGGGATAACTATGGCTACACCTTC. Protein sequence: CASSFIGRDNYGYTF.

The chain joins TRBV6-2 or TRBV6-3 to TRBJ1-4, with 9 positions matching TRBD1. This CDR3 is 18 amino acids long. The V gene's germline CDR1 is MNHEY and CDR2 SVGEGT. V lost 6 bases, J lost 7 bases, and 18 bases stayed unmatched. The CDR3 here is CASSRMSPGTGSSEKLFF. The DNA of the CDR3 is TGTGCCAGCAGCCGCATGAGTCCCGGGACAGGGTCGAGTGAAAAACTGTTTTTT.

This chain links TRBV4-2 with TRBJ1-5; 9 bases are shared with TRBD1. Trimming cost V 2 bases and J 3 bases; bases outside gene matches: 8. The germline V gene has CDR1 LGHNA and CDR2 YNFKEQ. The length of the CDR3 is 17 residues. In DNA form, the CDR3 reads TGTGCCAGCAGCCAACAATGGGACAGGGAAAACAATCAGCCCCAGCATTTT. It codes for CASSQQWDRENNQPQHF.

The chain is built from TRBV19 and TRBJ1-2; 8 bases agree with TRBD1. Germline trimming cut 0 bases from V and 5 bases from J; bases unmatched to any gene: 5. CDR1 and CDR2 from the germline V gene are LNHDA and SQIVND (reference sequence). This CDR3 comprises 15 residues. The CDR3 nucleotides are TGTGCCAGTAGTATAGAGGACAGGGAGCATTATGGCTACACCTTC. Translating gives CASSIEDREHYGYTF.

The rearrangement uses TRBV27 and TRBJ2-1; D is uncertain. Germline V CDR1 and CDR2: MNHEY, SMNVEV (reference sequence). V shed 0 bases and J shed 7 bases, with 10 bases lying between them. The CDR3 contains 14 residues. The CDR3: CASSLSLPVNEQFF. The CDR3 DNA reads TGTGCCAGCAGTTTATCCCTCCCGGTTAATGAGCAGTTCTTC.

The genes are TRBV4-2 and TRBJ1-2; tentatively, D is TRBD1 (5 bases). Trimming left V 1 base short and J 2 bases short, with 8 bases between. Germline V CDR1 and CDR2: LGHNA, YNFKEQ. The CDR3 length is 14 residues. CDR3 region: CASSQVGQNYGYTF. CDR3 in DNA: TGTGCCAGCAGCCAAGTTGGACAAAACTATGGCTACACCTTC.

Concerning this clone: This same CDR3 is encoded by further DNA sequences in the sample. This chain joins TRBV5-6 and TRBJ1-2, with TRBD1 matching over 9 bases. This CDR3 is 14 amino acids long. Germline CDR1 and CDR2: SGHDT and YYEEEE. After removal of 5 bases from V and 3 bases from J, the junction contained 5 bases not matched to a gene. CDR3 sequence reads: CASSPRTGDYGYTF. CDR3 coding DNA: TGTGCCAGCAGTCCCCGGACAGGGGACTATGGCTACACCTTC.

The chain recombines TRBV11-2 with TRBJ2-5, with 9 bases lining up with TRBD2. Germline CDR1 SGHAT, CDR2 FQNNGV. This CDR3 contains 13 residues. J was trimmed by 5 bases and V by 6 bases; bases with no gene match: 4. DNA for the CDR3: TGTGCCAGCAGAAGAGCGGGGGGTGAGACCCAGTACTTC. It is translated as CASRRAGGETQYF.

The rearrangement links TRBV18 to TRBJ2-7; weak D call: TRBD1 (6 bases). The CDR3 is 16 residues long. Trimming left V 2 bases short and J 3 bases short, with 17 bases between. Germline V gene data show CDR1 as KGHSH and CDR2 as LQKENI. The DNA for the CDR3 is TGTGCCAGCTCACCAGAAGGGCGAAGGGGGATCTACGAGCAGTACTTC. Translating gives CASSPEGRRGIYEQYF.